This is a list of T cell receptor beta chains from one sample in a study of spatial heterogeneity in lung cancer. TCRdb used MiXCR to reprocess the 5' RACE reads, holding one entry per CDR3 protein. Here the sample spans around 110,000 distinct CDR3 sequences, more than 9% being singletons. This specimen consisted of PBMCs, obtained at follow-up. The source of these receptors is a male donor with early-stage non-small cell lung cancer. The CDR3 runs from the conserved cysteine through the conserved F or W. D genes are given only for firm matches. Clone size is not always given. Where it is, it says once, few, many or a class for expanded clones.

d_gene	abundance	j_gene	v_gene	CDR3nt	CDR3aa
TRBD1	NA	TRBJ1-1	TRBV7-9	TGTGCCAGCAGCACAGACAGGGAGGCTTTCTTT	CASSTDREAFF
TRBD1	few	TRBJ1-1	TRBV18	TGTGCCAGCTCACCAAACAGGGGGTATGAAGCTTTCTTT	CASSPNRGYEAFF
NA	few	TRBJ2-7	TRBV10-1	TGCGCCAGCAGTTCGGACAGTCCCTACGAGCAGTACTTC	CASSSDSPYEQYF
TRBD2	many	TRBJ2-3	TRBV5-1	TGCGCCAGCAGCTTGTCTGGGAGGGGAATAGATACGCAGTATTTT	CASSLSGRGIDTQYF
TRBD2	NA	TRBJ2-3	TRBV4-1	TGCGCCAGCAGCCAACTAGCGGGGATTAGCACAGATACGCAGTATTTT	CASSQLAGISTDTQYF
NA	few	TRBJ1-3	TRBV10-3	TGTGCCGTTACCAGGGCCTCTGGAAACACCATATATTTT	CAVTRASGNTIYF
NA	few	TRBJ1-2	TRBV3-1	TGTGCCAGCAGCCAAACGGCGAGTGGCTACACCTTC	CASSQTASGYTF
NA	NA	TRBJ2-4	TRBV6-6	TGTGCCAGCAATCGGGACTCCAAAAACATTCAGTACTTC	CASNRDSKNIQYF
NA	NA	TRBJ1-5	TRBV2	TGTGCCAGCAGTGACGGCCGGGGGGTCAATCAGCCCCAGCATTTT	CASSDGRGVNQPQHF
NA	NA	TRBJ2-3	TRBV3-1	TGTGCCAGCAGCCAAGCCGGGGATGGAAGCACAGATACGCAGTATTTT	CASSQAGDGSTDTQYF
NA	many	TRBJ2-7	TRBV6-5	TGTGCCAGCAGTGAGGGAGACTCGCAGTACTTC	CASSEGDSQYF
TRBD1	NA	TRBJ2-7	TRBV20-1	TGCAGTGCTAGATCCTCGGGACAGGGGACCTACGAGCAGTACTTC	CSARSSGQGTYEQYF
NA	NA	TRBJ1-6	TRBV6-2/TRBV6-3	TGTGCCAGCAGTCCCCTAGGCAGGGGACGAAATTCACCCCTCCACTTT	CASSPLGRGRNSPLHF
NA	NA	TRBJ1-2	TRBV6-5	TGTGCCAGCAGTTACTCCCAGACTACTAACTATGGCTACACCTTC	CASSYSQTTNYGYTF
NA	NA	TRBJ2-5	TRBV12-3/TRBV12-4	TGTGCCAGCAGCTCAGCTTTGGCCCAGTACTTC	CASSSALAQYF
NA	many	TRBJ1-6	TRBV27	TGTGCCAGCAGTTTTATGGGAAACTCACCCCTCCACTTT	CASSFMGNSPLHF
NA	once	TRBJ2-5	TRBV7-2	TGTGCCAGCAGCTTTAGCGGACCCCAAGAGACCCAGTACTTC	CASSFSGPQETQYF
TRBD2	NA	TRBJ2-7	TRBV18	TGTGCCAGCTCACTGGCACCGGGACTAGCGGGGGTAGCCTACGAGCAGTACTTC	CASSLAPGLAGVAYEQYF
NA	NA	TRBJ1-2	TRBV11-3	TGTGCCAGCAGTCCCACCGGGCACAGAAATGGCTACACTTTC	CASSPTGHRNGYTF
NA	NA	TRBJ1-5	TRBV28	TGTGCCAGCTCTCGATCTCAGCCCCAGCATTTT	CASSRSQPQHF
NA	few	TRBJ1-3	TRBV29-1	TGCAGCGTTTCGAAGTCTGGAAACACCATATATTTT	CSVSKSGNTIYF
TRBD2	few	TRBJ2-2	TRBV29-1	TGCAGCGTTGGAGGGGGACTAGCGGCTAACACCGGGGAGCTGTTTTTT	CSVGGGLAANTGELFF
NA	NA	TRBJ2-1	TRBV7-3	TGTGCCAGCAGCCCCCTCGGGGCCGAGCAGTTCTTC	CASSPLGAEQFF
TRBD1	many	TRBJ1-2	TRBV4-2	TGTGCCAGCAGCCAAGGATGGGTGCGGGGACAGAACTATGGCTACACCTTC	CASSQGWVRGQNYGYTF
TRBD1	few	TRBJ2-1	TRBV5-1	TGCGCCAGCAGCCTACAAACCGGGACAGCCACTGAGCAGTTCTTC	CASSLQTGTATEQFF
NA	many	TRBJ1-1	TRBV10-2	TGCGCCAGCAGTGAGGTTAGGGGAATGAACACTGAAGCTTTCTTT	CASSEVRGMNTEAFF
NA	many	TRBJ1-1	TRBV29-1	TGCAGCACCGGACGGCCCCGGGGAAACACTGAAGCTTTCTTT	CSTGRPRGNTEAFF
TRBD1	few	TRBJ2-5	TRBV6-1	TGTGCCAGCAGTGGACAGGGCGGCCAAGAGACCCAGTACTTC	CASSGQGGQETQYF
TRBD1	few	TRBJ2-1	TRBV18	TGTGCCAGCTCACCGTCGGGACAGGGGGCGAATGAGCAGTTCTTC	CASSPSGQGANEQFF
NA	many	TRBJ2-1	TRBV7-9	TGTGCCAGCAGCTTAGGCGGGGATGAGCAGTTCTTC	CASSLGGDEQFF
NA	NA	TRBJ1-1	TRBV7-9	TGTGCCAGCAGCTTGCGCAGGGGAGGGAACACTGAAGCTTTCTTT	CASSLRRGGNTEAFF
NA	many	TRBJ1-1	TRBV20-1	TGCAGTGCTACGTTTCGGGTTACTGAAGCTTTCTTT	CSATFRVTEAFF
NA	many	TRBJ1-1	TRBV10-3	TGTGCCATCAGGGAGATGAACACTGAAGCTTTCTTT	CAIREMNTEAFF
NA	few	TRBJ1-6	TRBV4-2	TGTGCCAGCAGCCAAGATCACAATAATTCACCCCTCCACTTT	CASSQDHNNSPLHF
TRBD1	NA	TRBJ2-2	TRBV10-1	TGCGCCAGCAGTCGGGACAGGGCGACCGGGGAGCTGTTTTTT	CASSRDRATGELFF
NA	many	TRBJ2-7	TRBV10-1	TGCGCCAGCAGTCTTAGTTCCAGGGACGAGCAGTACTTC	CASSLSSRDEQYF
TRBD2	NA	TRBJ2-3	TRBV10-2	TGCGCCAGCAGTGAGTTAACTAGCGGGGCCTACACAGATACGCAGTATTTT	CASSELTSGAYTDTQYF
TRBD1	few	TRBJ2-1	TRBV27	TGTGCCAGCAGTTTACAGGGACAGGCTAACTACAATGAGCAGTTCTTC	CASSLQGQANYNEQFF